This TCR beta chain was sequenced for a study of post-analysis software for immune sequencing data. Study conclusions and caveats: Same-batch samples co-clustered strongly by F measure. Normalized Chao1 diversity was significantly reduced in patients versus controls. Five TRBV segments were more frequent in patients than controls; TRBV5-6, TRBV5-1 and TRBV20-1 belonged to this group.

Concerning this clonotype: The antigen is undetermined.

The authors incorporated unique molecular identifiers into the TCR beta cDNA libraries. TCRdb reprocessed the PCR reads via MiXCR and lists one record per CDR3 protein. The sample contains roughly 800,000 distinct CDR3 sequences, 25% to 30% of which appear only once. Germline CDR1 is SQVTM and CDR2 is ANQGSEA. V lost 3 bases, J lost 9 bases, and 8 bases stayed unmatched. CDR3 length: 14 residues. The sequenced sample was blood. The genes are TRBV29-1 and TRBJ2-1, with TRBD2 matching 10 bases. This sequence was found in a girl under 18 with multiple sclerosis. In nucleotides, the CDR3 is TGCAGCGTTGATTCCCTAGCGGGAGTGTCTGAGCAGTTCTTC. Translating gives CSVDSLAGVSEQFF.